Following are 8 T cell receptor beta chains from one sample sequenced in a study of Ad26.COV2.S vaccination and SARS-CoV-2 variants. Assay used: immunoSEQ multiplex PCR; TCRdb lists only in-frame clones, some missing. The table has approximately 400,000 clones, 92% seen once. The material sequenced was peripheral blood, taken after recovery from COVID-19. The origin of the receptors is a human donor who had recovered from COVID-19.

In DNA, the CDR3 is TGTGCCAGCAGTGAAGAGGGGTACACTGAAGCTTTCTTT. Amino acid sequence: CASSEEGYTEAFF. The chain links TRBV2 to TRBJ1-1; possible D gene TRBD1, 5 bases. The CDR3 contains 13 residues. Germline CDR1 SNHLY, CDR2 FYNNEI. V shed 1 base and J shed 3 bases, with 6 bases lying between them. The full variable domain, its missing parts supplied by reference TRBV2 and TRBJ1-1, is EPEVTQTPSHQVTQMGQEVILRCVPISNHLYFYWYRQILGQKVEFLVSFYNNEISEKSEIFDDQFSVERPDGSNFTLKIRSTKLEDSAMYFCASSEEGYTEAFFGQGTRLTVV.

CDR3 in amino acids: CASSLTLRDNYGYTF. In DNA, the CDR3 is TGCGCCAGCAGCCTCACTCTCCGGGACAACTATGGCTACACCTTC. The chain recombines TRBV5-1 with TRBJ1-2, with D tentatively TRBD1 (5 bases). Looked up from germline, CDR1 is SGHRS and CDR2 is YFSETQ. V was clipped by 4 bases and J by 2 bases, with 15 bases between them. The CDR3 spans 15 residues.

The CDR3 protein is CASSYGGHLYEQYF. The CDR3 DNA is TGTGCCAGCAGTTACGGGGGGCACCTCTACGAGCAGTACTTC. The V call is TRBV6-2 or TRBV6-3, the J call TRBJ2-7; D may correspond to TRBD1 or TRBD2 (6 bases each). This CDR3 is 14 amino acids long. Trimming removed 2 bases from V and 3 bases from J, with 11 bases in between. CDR1 is MNHEY and CDR2 is SVGEGT in the germline V gene.

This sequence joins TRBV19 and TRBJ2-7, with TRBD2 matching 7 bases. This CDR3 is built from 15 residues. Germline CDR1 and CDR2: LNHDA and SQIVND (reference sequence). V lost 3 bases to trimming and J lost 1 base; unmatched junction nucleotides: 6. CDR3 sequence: CASSIQGGVSYEQYF. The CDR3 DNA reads TGTGCCAGTAGTATTCAGGGAGGGGTGTCCTACGAGCAGTACTTC.

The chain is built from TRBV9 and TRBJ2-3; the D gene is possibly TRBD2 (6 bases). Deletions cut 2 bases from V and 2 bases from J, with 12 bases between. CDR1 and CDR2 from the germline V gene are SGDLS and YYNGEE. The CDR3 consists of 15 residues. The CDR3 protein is CASSVFLANTDTQYF. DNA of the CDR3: TGTGCCAGCAGCGTTTTTCTAGCGAACACAGATACGCAGTATTTT.

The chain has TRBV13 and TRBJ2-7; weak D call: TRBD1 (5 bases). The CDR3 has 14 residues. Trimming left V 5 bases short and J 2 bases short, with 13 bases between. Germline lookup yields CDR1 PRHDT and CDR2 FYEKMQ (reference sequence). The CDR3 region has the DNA TGTGCCAGCAGCCCCAGGGAAGGGGCCTACGAGCAGTACTTC. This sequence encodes CASSPREGAYEQYF.

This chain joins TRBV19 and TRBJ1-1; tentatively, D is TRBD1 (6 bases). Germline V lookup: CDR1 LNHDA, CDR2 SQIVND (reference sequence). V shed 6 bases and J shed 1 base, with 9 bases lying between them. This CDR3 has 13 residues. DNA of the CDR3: TGTGCCAGTAGATTACAGGGGAACACTGAAGCTTTCTTT. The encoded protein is CASRLQGNTEAFF.

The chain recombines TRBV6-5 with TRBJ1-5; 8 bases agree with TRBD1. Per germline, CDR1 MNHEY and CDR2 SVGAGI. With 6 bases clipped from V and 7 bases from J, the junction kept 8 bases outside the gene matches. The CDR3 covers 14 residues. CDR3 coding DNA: TGTGCCAGCAGACCAGGGGGCGCGGGACAGCCCCAGCATTTT. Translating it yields CASRPGGAGQPQHF.